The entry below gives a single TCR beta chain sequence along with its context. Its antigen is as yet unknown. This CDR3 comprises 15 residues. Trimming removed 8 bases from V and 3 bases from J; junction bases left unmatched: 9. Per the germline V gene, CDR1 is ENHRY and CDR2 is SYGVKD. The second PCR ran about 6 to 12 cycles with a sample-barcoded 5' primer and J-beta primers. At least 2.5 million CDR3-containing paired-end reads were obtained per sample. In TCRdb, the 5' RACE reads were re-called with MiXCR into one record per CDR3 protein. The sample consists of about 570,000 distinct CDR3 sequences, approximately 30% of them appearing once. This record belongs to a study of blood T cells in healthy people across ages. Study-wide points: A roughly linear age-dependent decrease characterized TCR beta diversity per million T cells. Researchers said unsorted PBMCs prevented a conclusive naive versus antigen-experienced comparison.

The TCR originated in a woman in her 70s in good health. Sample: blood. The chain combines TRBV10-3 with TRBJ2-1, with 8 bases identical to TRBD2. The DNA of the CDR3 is TGTGCCATCGGTAGCGGGGCGGTCGACTACAATGAGCAGTTCTTC. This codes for CAIGSGAVDYNEQFF.